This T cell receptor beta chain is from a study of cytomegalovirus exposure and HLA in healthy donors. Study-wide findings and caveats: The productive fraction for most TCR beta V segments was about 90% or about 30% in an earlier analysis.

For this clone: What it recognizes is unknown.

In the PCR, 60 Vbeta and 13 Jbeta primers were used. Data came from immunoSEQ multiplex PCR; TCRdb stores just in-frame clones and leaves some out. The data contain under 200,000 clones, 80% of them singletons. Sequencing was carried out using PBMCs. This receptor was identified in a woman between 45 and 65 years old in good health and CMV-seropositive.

DNA for the CDR3: TGTGCCAGCAGAACCCACAGGGGAAAGGCCGGGGAGCTGTTTTTT. Translation gives CASRTHRGKAGELFF. The V call is TRBV7-2, the J call TRBJ2-2, with 7 nucleotides matching TRBD1. With V trimmed by 6 bases and J by 6 bases, 10 bases remained unmatched. Germline V gene data show CDR1 as SGHTA and CDR2 as FQGNSA. The CDR3 contains 15 residues. Complete variable domain (other parts from reference TRBV7-2 and TRBJ2-2): GAGVSQSPSNKVTEKGKDVELRCDPISGHTALYWYRQSLGQGLEFLIYFQGNSAPDKSGLPSDRFSAERTGGSVSTLTIQRTQQEDSAVYLCASRTHRGKAGELFFGEGSRLTVL.